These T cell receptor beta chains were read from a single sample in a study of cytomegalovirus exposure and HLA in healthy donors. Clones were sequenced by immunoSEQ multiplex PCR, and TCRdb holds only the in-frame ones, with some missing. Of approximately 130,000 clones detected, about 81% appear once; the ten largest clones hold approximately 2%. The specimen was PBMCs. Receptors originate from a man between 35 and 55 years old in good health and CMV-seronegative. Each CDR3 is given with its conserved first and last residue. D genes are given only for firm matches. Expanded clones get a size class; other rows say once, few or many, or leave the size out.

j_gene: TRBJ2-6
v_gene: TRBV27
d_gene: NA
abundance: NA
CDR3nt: TGTGCCAGCAGTTTTGGGGGGGCTACTGGGGCCAACGTCCTGACTTTC
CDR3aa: CASSFGGATGANVLTF

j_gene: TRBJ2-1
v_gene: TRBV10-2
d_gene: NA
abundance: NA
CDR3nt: TGCGCCAGCAGTCCGCAAGGGGCAAATGAGCAGTTCTTC
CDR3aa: CASSPQGANEQFF

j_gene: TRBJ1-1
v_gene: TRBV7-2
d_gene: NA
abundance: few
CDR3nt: TGTGCCAGCAGCTTAACAGGGAGAGGGGGAGCTTTCTTT
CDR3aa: CASSLTGRGGAFF

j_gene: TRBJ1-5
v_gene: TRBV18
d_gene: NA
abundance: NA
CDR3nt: TGTGCCAGCTCACCATCCACCCCCGGAGGGAGCAATCAGCCCCAGCATTTT
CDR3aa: CASSPSTPGGSNQPQHF

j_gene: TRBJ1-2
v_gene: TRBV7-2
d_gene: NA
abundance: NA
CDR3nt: TGTGCCAGCAGCTTAGACTGGTTGCCCACGGGGGATGGCTACACCTTC
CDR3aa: CASSLDWLPTGDGYTF

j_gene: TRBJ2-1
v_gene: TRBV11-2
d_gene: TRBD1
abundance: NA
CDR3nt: TGTGCCAGCAGCGGAGTGGGGACAGGGATCCACAATGAGCAGTTCTTC
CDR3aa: CASSGVGTGIHNEQFF

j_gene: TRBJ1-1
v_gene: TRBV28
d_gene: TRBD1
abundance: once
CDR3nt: TGTGCCAGCAGTTATCACAGGGGACGTATTGAAGCTTTCTTT
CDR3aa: CASSYHRGRIEAFF

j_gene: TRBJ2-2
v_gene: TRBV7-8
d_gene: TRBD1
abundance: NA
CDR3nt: TGTGCCAGCAGCTTCCGGGACAGAGACACCGGGGAGCTGTTTTTT
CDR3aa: CASSFRDRDTGELFF

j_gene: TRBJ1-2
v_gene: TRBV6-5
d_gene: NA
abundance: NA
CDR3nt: TGTGCCAGCCGGATGGACAGAAACTATGGCTACACCTTC
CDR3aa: CASRMDRNYGYTF

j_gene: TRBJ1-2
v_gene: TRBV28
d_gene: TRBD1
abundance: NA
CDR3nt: TGTGCCAGCAGATCTCCGGGACAGGGGGCAGGAGGCTACACCTTC
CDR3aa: CASRSPGQGAGGYTF

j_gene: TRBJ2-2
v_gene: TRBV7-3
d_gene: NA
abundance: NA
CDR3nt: TGTGCCAGCCACTACCCCCCTTCGGGGGAGCTGTTTTTT
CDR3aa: CASHYPPSGELFF

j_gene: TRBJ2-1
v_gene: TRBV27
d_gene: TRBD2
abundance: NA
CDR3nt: TGTGCCAGCAGCATAGCGGGAGGGCCGTACAATGAGCAGTTCTTC
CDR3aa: CASSIAGGPYNEQFF

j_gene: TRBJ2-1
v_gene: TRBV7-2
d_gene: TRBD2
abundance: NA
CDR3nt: TGTGCCAGCAGCTTACTAGCGGGGCGGGGCAATGAGCAGTTCTTC
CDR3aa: CASSLLAGRGNEQFF

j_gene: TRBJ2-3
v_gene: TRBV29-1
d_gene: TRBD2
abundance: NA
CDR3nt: TGCAGCGTTGAACCCGCTAGCGGGGGGGGGACAGATACGCAGTATTTT
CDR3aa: CSVEPASGGGTDTQYF

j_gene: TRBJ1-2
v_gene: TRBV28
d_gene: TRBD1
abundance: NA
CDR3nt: TGTGCCAGCAGTCCTACGGACAGGGTTTATGGCTACACCTTC
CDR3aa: CASSPTDRVYGYTF

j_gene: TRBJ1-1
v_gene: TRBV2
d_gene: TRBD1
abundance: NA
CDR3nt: TGTGCCAGCACTCTCACAGGGGACACTGAAGCTTTCTTT
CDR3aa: CASTLTGDTEAFF

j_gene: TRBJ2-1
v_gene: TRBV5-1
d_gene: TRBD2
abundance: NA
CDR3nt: TGCGCCAGCAGCTCGGGGGGGAGCGGAGCCTACAATGAGCAGTTCTTC
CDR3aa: CASSSGGSGAYNEQFF

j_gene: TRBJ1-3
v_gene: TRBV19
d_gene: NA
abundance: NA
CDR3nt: TGTGCCAGTAGTATGGGTGGGAGCTCTGGAAACACCATATATTTT
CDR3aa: CASSMGGSSGNTIYF

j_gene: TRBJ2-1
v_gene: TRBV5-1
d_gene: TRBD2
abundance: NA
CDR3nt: TGCGCCAGCAGCTTGGGGCTGGGACTAGCGGATAATGAGCAGTTCTTC
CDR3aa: CASSLGLGLADNEQFF

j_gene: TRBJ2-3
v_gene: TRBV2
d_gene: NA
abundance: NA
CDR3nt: TGTGCCAGCAGAAAAACCACAGGCGCTAGCACAGATACGCAGTATTTT
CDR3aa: CASRKTTGASTDTQYF

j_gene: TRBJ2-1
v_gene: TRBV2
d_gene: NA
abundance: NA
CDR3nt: TGTGCCAGCAGTGTGGGCCAGTCAAGTTTCAATGAGCAGTTCTTC
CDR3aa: CASSVGQSSFNEQFF

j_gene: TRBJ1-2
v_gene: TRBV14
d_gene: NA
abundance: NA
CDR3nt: TGTGCCAGCAGCCAAGGGGGGACAAGACTGGGATATGGCTACACCTTC
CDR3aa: CASSQGGTRLGYGYTF

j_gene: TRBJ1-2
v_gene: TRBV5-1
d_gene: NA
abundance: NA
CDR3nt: TGCGCCAGCAGCTTGGGGAGAGATGGCTACACCTTC
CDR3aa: CASSLGRDGYTF

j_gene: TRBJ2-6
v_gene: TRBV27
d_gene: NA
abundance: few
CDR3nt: TGTGCCAGCAGTTTATTAGCTGGGGCCAACGTCCTGACTTTC
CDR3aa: CASSLLAGANVLTF